This is a list of T cell receptor beta chains from one sample in a study of T cell responses to AZD1222 COVID-19 vaccine. Here immunoSEQ multiplex PCR was the method, and the copy in TCRdb shows in-frame clones only, minus some. The table has some 90,000 clones, around nine tenths seen once; the top ten hold 4% to 6%. The sample was peripheral blood, taken on day 0 of MenACWY control vaccination. These receptors came from an adult in good health. Both conserved end residues are part of each CDR3. D genes are given only for firm matches. Expanded clones get a size class; other rows say once, few or many, or leave the size out.

>NA|TRBV3-1/TRBV3-2|TRBJ2-7|NA
CASSLGDGTYEQYF
TGTGCCAGTTCTCTCGGGGACGGAACCTACGAGCAGTACTTC
>once|TRBV7-9|TRBJ1-2|NA
CASSSTGFYGYTF
TGTGCCAGCAGCTCGACAGGTTTCTATGGCTACACCTTC
>NA|TRBV2|TRBJ1-4|TRBD1
CASRFQGGDEKLFF
TGTGCCAGCAGATTCCAGGGGGGAGATGAAAAACTGTTTTTT
>NA|TRBV19|TRBJ1-1|NA
CASSPHRSVNTEAFF
TGTGCCAGTAGTCCACACAGGTCTGTGAACACTGAAGCTTTCTTT
>few|TRBV28|TRBJ1-5|NA
CASSLGQWVQPQHF
TGTGCCAGCAGTTTAGGTCAGTGGGTACAGCCCCAGCATTTT
>NA|TRBV28|TRBJ2-7|TRBD1
CASRTGGASYEQYF
TGTGCCAGCCGGACAGGGGGTGCTTCCTACGAGCAGTACTTC
>NA|TRBV7-9|TRBJ2-7|TRBD1
CASSLPGGYEQYF
TGTGCCAGCAGCTTACCAGGGGGCTACGAGCAGTACTTC
>NA|TRBV7-2|TRBJ2-3|NA
CASSLVGPSKDTQYF
TGTGCCAGCAGCTTAGTAGGCCCCTCGAAGGATACGCAGTATTTT
>once|TRBV6-5|TRBJ2-3|NA
CASSYSVWEPDTQYF
TGTGCCAGCAGTTACTCGGTGTGGGAGCCAGATACGCAGTATTTT
>NA|TRBV24-1|TRBJ2-3|NA
CATSDPAGSTDTQYF
TGTGCCACCAGTGATCCGGCCGGGAGCACAGATACGCAGTATTTT
>NA|TRBV5-1|TRBJ1-3|NA
CASSPGIPGNTIYF
TGCGCCAGCAGCCCAGGGATTCCTGGAAACACCATATATTTT
>NA|TRBV9|TRBJ1-4|NA
CASSGGAQGRLFF
TGTGCCAGCAGCGGCGGAGCCCAAGGGCGACTGTTTTTT
>NA|TRBV7-9|TRBJ1-1|NA
CASSLAKGYGNTEAFF
TGTGCCAGCAGCTTAGCGAAGGGTTATGGGAACACTGAAGCTTTCTTT
>few|TRBV3-1/TRBV3-2|TRBJ2-7|NA
CASSQDENEQYF
TGTGCCAGCAGCCAAGATGAGAACGAGCAGTACTTC